The 13 T cell receptor beta chains below come from one sample, sequenced in a study of T cells in localized non-small cell lung cancer. The table came from immunoSEQ multiplex PCR; TCRdb's copy has only in-frame clones and leaves some out. The sample holds around 2,500 clones, more than 20% seen once. The material was lung tumor tissue, obtained before any cancer treatment. Source of these receptors: a woman between 35 and 75 years old with stage II squamous cell lung carcinoma.

The chain recombines TRBV6-8 with TRBJ2-2; possible D gene TRBD2, 5 bases. Deletions cut 5 bases from V and 6 bases from J, with 13 bases between. The CDR3 sequence is 14 residues long. Germline CDR1 and CDR2: MNHGY and SAAAGT. The CDR3 DNA reads as TGTGCCAGCAGTGAGAGAGGGATAGCCGGGGAGCTGTTTTTT. This encodes CASSERGIAGELFF.

This chain links TRBV10-2 with TRBJ1-6; D call uncertain. Deletions cut 7 bases from V and 10 bases from J, with 11 bases between. The CDR3 is made up of 12 amino acids. Per the germline V gene, CDR1 is WSHSY and CDR2 is SAAADI. The CDR3 sequence: CASTEGRSPLHF. CDR3 DNA sequence: TGCGCCAGCACCGAAGGGCGGTCACCCCTCCACTTT.

V and J are TRBV5-1 and TRBJ1-3; 9 bases line up with TRBD1. There are 14 residues in the CDR3. The V segment lost 4 bases and the J segment 8 bases; nucleotides outside the gene matches: 7. From germline, CDR1 is SGHRS and CDR2 YFSETQ. CDR3 region: CASSPGQGMYTIYF. In nucleotides, the CDR3 is TGCGCCAGCAGCCCCGGACAGGGGATGTACACCATATATTTT. Full variable domain (rest looked up from reference TRBV5-1 and TRBJ1-3): KAGVTQTPRYLIKTRGQQVTLSCSPISGHRSVSWYQQTPGQGLQFLFEYFSETQRNKGNFPGRFSGRQFSNSRSEMNVSTLELGDSALYLCASSPGQGMYTIYFGEGSWLTVV.

V is TRBV5-1 and J is TRBJ2-1; D possibly corresponds to TRBD2 (7 bases). Trimming stripped 0 bases from V and 6 bases from J, with 13 bases between. The germline V gene encodes CDR1 SGHRS and CDR2 YFSETQ. The CDR3 runs to 15 residues. In nucleotides, the CDR3 is TGCGCCAGCAGCTTGGAGGCGGGGGCGCGCAATGAGCAGTTCTTC. This encodes CASSLEAGARNEQFF.

By sample share, this clone is medium-sized. The V gene is TRBV11-3, the J gene TRBJ2-3; 15 bases map to TRBD2. This CDR3 comprises 17 residues. V trimming: 5 bases; J trimming: 1 base; junction bases outside the gene matches: 4. In germline, CDR1 is SGHNT, CDR2 YENEEA. The DNA of the CDR3 is TGTGCCAGCAGCACGGGACTAGCGGGGGGCCGCACAGATACGCAGTATTTT. It translates to CASSTGLAGGRTDTQYF.

CDR3: CASKDTGTGTNEQYF. The CDR3 coding sequence is TGTGCCAGTAAAGACACCGGGACAGGGACCAACGAGCAGTACTTC. The chain carries TRBV19 and TRBJ2-7, with 9 bases that match TRBD1. The CDR3 has 15 residues. Germline CDR1 is LNHDA and CDR2 is SQIVND (reference sequence). J was trimmed by 5 bases and V by 7 bases; bases with no gene match: 12.

This clone qualifies as medium-sized. The gene calls are TRBV11-3 and TRBJ1-1, with a weak D call TRBD1 (5 bases). CDR1 and CDR2 from the germline V gene are SGHNT and YENEEA. V shed 5 bases and J shed 10 bases, with 23 bases lying between them. There are 15 residues in the CDR3. The CDR3 protein is CASSQARRGTAGAFF. The CDR3 coding sequence is TGTGCCAGCAGCCAAGCCCGACGTGGGACCGCAGGAGCTTTCTTT.

This clone ranks as medium-sized (0.01 to 0.1%). CDR3 residues: CASSYQGSQPQHF. In DNA, the CDR3 is TGTGCCAGCAGTTATCAGGGGAGTCAGCCCCAGCATTTT. This sequence joins TRBV6-8 and TRBJ1-5, with D possibly TRBD1 on 6 matching bases. From germline, CDR1 is MNHGY and CDR2 SAAAGT. The CDR3 totals 13 residues. Trimming pared 3 bases from V and 6 bases from J, leaving 9 bases between.

The chain combines TRBV30 with TRBJ2-1; the match to TRBD2 covers 7 bases. Germline CDR1 and CDR2: GTSNPN and SVGIG (reference sequence). The CDR3 runs 13 residues. V lost 7 bases to trimming and J lost 6 bases; unmatched junction nucleotides: 9. The CDR3 DNA reads TGTGCCTCCGAGGCTAGCGGTAGCAATGAGCAGTTCTTC. Translation gives CASEASGSNEQFF.

The chain has TRBV30 and TRBJ1-3, with 9 bases aligning to TRBD1. The ends lost 1 base at V and 6 bases at J; junction bases unmatched: 4. Germline CDR1 GTSNPN, CDR2 SVGIG (reference sequence). The CDR3 consists of 14 residues. The CDR3 bases are TGTGCCTGGAGTGGTTGGACAGGGGAAAACACCATATATTTT. This translates into CAWSGWTGENTIYF.

This clone turned up a few times. The genes are TRBV15 and TRBJ1-2; D remains ambiguous. The CDR3 is made up of 15 amino acids. V lost 0 bases, J lost 4 bases, and 12 bases lay in between. The germline gives CDR1 LNHNV, CDR2 YYDKDF (reference sequence). Here the CDR3 reads CATSRDFNGSYGYTF. In DNA, the CDR3 is TGTGCCACCAGCAGAGATTTTAACGGAAGCTATGGCTACACCTTC.

This chain links TRBV9 with TRBJ1-3; a possible D gene is TRBD1 (5 bases). The V and J ends lost 0 bases and 4 bases respectively, with 11 bases between them. The CDR3 is 15 residues long. CDR1 and CDR2 from the germline V gene are SGDLS and YYNGEE. The CDR3 nucleotides are TGTGCCAGCAGCGTAGCTTGGGGGTTGGGAAACACCATATATTTT. Translating it yields CASSVAWGLGNTIYF.

A single count supports this clone. The gene calls are TRBV19 and TRBJ1-2, with D hard to call. There are 13 residues in the CDR3. Per germline, CDR1 LNHDA and CDR2 SQIVND (reference sequence). The V and J ends lost 6 bases and 3 bases respectively, with 11 bases between them. CDR3 loop: CASRPTEHYGYTF. CDR3 nucleotides: TGTGCCAGTAGACCGACGGAACACTATGGCTACACCTTC.